This T cell receptor (beta chain) was observed in a study of OX40 agonist ivuxolimab in advanced cancers. Background on the whole study: The costimulatory receptor OX40 (CD134) was targeted by ivuxolimab, a fully human IgG2 agonistic monoclonal antibody. In the dose-escalation cohort, nearly 85% of patients were male, and the mean age was 60 years with a range of 23 to 79. Partial responses were achieved by three dose-escalation patients, of whom one had hepatocellular carcinoma and two had cutaneous melanoma. Intravenous ivuxolimab was administered to patients every 2 weeks at six dose levels: 0.01, 0.1, 0.3, 1.5, 3 and 10 mg/kg. Of the roughly 51 patients in dose escalation, 19 had hepatocellular carcinoma, roughly 15 had melanoma, 9 had renal cell carcinoma and 9 had head and neck cancer. The point of sequencing TCRbeta in the periphery was to test whether ivuxolimab changed TCR sequence diversity and drove clonal T-cell expansion. The monotherapy dose-escalation portion (N of about 50 patients) of the phase I ivuxolimab trial is reported in the paper. Prior anti-PD-1, anti-PD-L1 or anti-CTLA-4 therapy was permitted, and 35% to 40% of dose-escalation patients had received checkpoint inhibitors.

Patients with a history of autoimmune disease or receiving systemic immunosuppression were excluded from the trial. In every dose cohort, peripheral blood was drawn for TCR sequencing at baseline, cycle 4 day 1, and cycle 7 day 1. The samples were drawn from a first-in-human, open-label, multicenter phase I dose-escalation trial of ivuxolimab. The trial enrolled adults with locally advanced or metastatic head and neck squamous cell, hepatocellular, melanoma or renal cell carcinoma. CD4+ and CD8+ T cells were sorted separately from peripheral blood before TCR sequencing. To note about this clone: Its antigen is currently not known. The sample holds no much larger clone one base away, and base qualities are not on file.

Genomic DNA was isolated from the sorted cells so that the TCRbeta CDR3 region could be sequenced. TCRbeta CDR3 regions were sequenced using the immunoSEQ Assay. The table was pulled from immuneACCESS by TCRdb, which kept in-frame rearrangements only. Such tables lose some clones; where checked, under half of the loss comes from unresolved V genes, and the rest has no known cause. The sample table records some 19,000 clones; around 87% of these occur just once. The ten largest clones take up about 17% of the sample. The paper as a whole reports these results and caveats: Clonal expansion of both CD4+ and CD8+ blood T cells was observed from baseline to week 6 at doses 0.1 to 3.0 mg/kg. Antigen specificity was not determined for the clonally expanded peripheral T cells. In the 0.1-3.0 mg/kg groups, partial responders were among the patients with the lowest normalized peripheral clonal expansion, particularly in CD8+ T cells. Low levels of normalized T-cell clonal expansion were also seen in some patients who did not respond. After ivuxolimab, CD8+ T cells had more expanded clones than CD4+ T cells on average.

V is pared back by 0 bases and J by 4 bases, with 13 bases lying between the germline termini. The germline V gene provides CDR1 SGHDT and CDR2 YYEEEE. The cysteine opens and the phenylalanine closes a CDR3 of 15 amino acids. The CDR3 DNA has 45 bases and is translated from base 1. The chain employs TRBV5-6 and TRBJ1-2; matching of 5 bases hints at TRBD1 as the D gene. The material sequenced was CD4+ or CD8+ T cells sorted from blood, taken in a trial of the OX40 agonist ivuxolimab. This clonotype was sampled from an adult with an advanced solid tumor such as melanoma, head and neck, liver or kidney cancer. The CDR3 amino acid sequence is: CASSLGWGGVYGYTF. The DNA sequence is TGTGCCAGCAGCTTGGGCTGGGGCGGGGTCTATGGCTACACCTTC.